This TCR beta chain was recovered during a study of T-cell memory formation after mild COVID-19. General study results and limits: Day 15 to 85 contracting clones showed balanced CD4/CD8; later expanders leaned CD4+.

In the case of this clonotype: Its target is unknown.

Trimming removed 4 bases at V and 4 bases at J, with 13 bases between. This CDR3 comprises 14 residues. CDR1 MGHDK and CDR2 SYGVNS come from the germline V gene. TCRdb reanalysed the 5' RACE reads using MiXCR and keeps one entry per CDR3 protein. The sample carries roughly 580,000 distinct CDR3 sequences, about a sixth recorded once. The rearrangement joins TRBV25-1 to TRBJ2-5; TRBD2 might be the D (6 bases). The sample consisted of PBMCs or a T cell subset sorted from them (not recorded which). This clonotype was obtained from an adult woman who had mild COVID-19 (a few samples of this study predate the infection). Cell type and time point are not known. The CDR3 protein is CASSVRGLGETQYF. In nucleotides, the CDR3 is TGTGCCAGCAGTGTTCGGGGGTTGGGAGAGACCCAGTACTTC.